This T cell receptor beta chain was recovered during a study of CD8 T cells in ankylosing spondylitis. Findings and caveats of the study: Within matched ankylosing spondylitis synovial fluid, disease-linked clones were reportedly significantly enriched. What appeared characteristic of ankylosing spondylitis blood was a TCR beta motif of eight highly homologous variants. Certain motif variants had earlier been reported in reactive arthritis synovial fluid and blood.

The CDR3 length is 14 residues. Trimming cost V 4 bases and J 3 bases, with 13 bases left between them. Per germline, CDR1 DFQATT and CDR2 SNEGSKA (reference sequence). TCRdb re-analysed the 5' RACE reads in MiXCR, keeping a single row per CDR3 protein. The table shows about 480,000 distinct CDR3 sequences, with 15% to 20% occurring only once. This clonotype was counted between two and nine times. No antigen is known for it. This receptor was obtained from a male donor with ankylosing spondylitis. This chain uses TRBV20-1 with TRBJ1-5; D may be TRBD1 (5 bases). Sequencing used blood, either unsorted or a sorted T cell fraction (not recorded which). DNA of the CDR3: TGCAGTGCTATCCGGGCCAGGGACAATCAGCCCCAGCATTTT. It encodes CSAIRARDNQPQHF.